This T cell receptor (beta chain) was sequenced for a study of shared clonotypes between healthy human individuals (dated by TCRdb to about 2020). With regard to the full study: The cohort comprised a couple of women and a few men aged 18 to 49 years. For each donor, three plates each were used for CD4 naive and CD4 memory, two plates were used for CD8 naive, and one plate was used for CD8 memory. Blood TCR repertoires of a handful of healthy adults were deeply sequenced to estimate repertoire size and the extent of clonotype sharing between individuals. Different laboratories and diverse techniques were used to prepare libraries and sequence TCR repertoires, to increase sequencing depth and limit assay-specific biases. Each donor's leukapheresis produced roughly between roughly 0.85 and 9 billion PBMCs.

On this clone: Its antigen has not been determined. Base quality data are lacking; no much larger clone is found one base away.

TCR CDR3 regions were amplified from genomic DNA by multiplex PCR using the deep immunoSEQ assay. Genomic DNA extracted from each cell subset was distributed evenly over all wells of several immunoSEQ 96-well plates, and each plate served as one replicate. For sorted subsets, each replicate PCR was loaded with 200 ng genomic DNA, equivalent to 30,000 to 35,000 T cell genomes. Purified libraries were measured with a Qubit 3.0 fluorometer, size-checked on a Bioanalyzer 2100, and measured again with the KAPA Library Quantification kit. Each immunoSEQ 96-well plate was sequenced on its own single-read 150-cycle Illumina NextSeq 550 flow cell. As for the authors' bioinformatics: Because only junctional sequences without quality scores were contained in the immunoSEQ output, filtering matching that applied to full-length reads could not be performed. Sequences were annotated with PyIR, a Python wrapper for IgBLAST v1.9, using IMGT germline references to assign V/J genes and CDR3. Reads with weak V/J assignments (E-value above 1e-6), missing CDR3, stop codons, out-of-frame junctions, or ambiguous translated residues were removed. V3J clonotypes were defined by identical inferred V gene, J gene, and CDR3 amino acid sequence. The percentage overlap between two repertoires was calculated by dividing the number of shared unique clonotypes by the size of the smaller repertoire. RTK rarefaction, the Chao1 estimator, and Recon v2.1 estimates of unobserved clonotypes were used to assess repertoire richness. Generation probabilities for all TCRbeta clonotypes obtained by the gDNA method from several donors were computed using OLGA. The table was pulled from immuneACCESS by TCRdb, which kept in-frame rearrangements only. Such tables lose some clones; where checked, under half of the loss comes from unresolved V genes, and the rest has no known cause. Clone size and the V and J calls come from that table; the DNA yielded D and trimming. This sample is represented by about 2,500,000 clones; about 92% of them were singletons. The ten largest account for around 0.14% of the sample.

What the research found in general, with its limitations: The genetic and exposure-history diversity represented was limited by the small number of donors. Estimated clonotype richness was generally larger for naive than for memory subsets. Across a handful of donors, approximately 4.9% of naive CD4, approximately 3.6% of naive CD8, approximately 2.5% of memory CD4, and approximately 0.4% of memory CD8 clonotypes were shared. Incomplete sequencing was indicated by rarefaction of sorted-subset datasets, despite the large sequencing depth. Only blood was sampled, and tissue TCR repertoires likely differ from those in blood. Based on pairwise subsampling, the degree of clonotype sharing among donors was expected to be affected by sequencing depth. Clonotypes shared by all four sorted-subset donors showed higher generation probabilities than non-shared clonotypes.

From its cysteine to its phenylalanine, the CDR3 spans 14 amino acids. Just the 42-base CDR3 DNA is kept, in frame starting at base 1. As encoded in the germline V gene (reference sequence), CDR1 is MNHEY while CDR2 is SMNVEV. V has 6 bases trimmed and J has 4 bases trimmed; junction bases matching no gene number 4. Donors were healthy HIV-negative adults with no recently reported acute infections or vaccinations. Only Caucasian adults living in Nashville, Tennessee, USA were represented among the donors. CD4+ T cells were enriched by magnetic negative selection; naive cells were then positively selected on CD45RA, and the negative fraction formed the memory subset. After blood collection by leukapheresis, PBMCs were isolated using Ficoll-Histopaque density gradient centrifugation and then cryopreserved in the vapor phase of liquid nitrogen. Analytical flow cytometry was used to check the purity and quantity of every magnetically sorted T cell population. Genomic DNA was isolated from every sorted fraction and measured by UV absorbance on a Nanodrop 2000c.

This sequence originates from a man aged 18 to 30 in good health. Sequenced sample: naive CD4+ T cells sorted from blood. The cell subset or site label of this sample denotes: CD45RA+ positively selected. The sequence is built from TRBV27 and TRBJ2-3; 10 of the junction bases match TRBD1. This receptor has the CDR3 CASRGQGSADTQYF. The DNA sequence follows: TGTGCCAGCAGGGGACAGGGGAGCGCAGATACGCAGTATTTT.